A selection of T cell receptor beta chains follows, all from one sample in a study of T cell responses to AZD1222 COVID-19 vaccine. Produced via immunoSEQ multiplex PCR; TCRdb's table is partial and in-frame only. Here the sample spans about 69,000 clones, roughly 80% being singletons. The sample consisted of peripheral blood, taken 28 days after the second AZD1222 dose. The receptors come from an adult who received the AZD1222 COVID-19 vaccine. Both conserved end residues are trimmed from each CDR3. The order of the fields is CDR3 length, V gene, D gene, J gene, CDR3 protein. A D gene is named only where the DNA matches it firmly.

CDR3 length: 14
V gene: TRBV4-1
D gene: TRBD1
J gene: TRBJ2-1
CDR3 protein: ASSPRQGAGYNEQF

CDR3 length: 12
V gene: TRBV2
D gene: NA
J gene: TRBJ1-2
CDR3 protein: ARTMAGAGYGYT

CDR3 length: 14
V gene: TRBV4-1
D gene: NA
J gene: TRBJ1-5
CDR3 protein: ASSQGNSASNQPQH

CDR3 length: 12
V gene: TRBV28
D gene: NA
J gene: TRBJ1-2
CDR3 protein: ASSFGFTNYGYT

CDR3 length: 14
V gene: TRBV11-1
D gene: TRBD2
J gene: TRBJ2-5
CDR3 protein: ASSFFLSGREETQY

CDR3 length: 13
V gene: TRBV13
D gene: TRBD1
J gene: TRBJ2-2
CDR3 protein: ASSFPTGGSGELF

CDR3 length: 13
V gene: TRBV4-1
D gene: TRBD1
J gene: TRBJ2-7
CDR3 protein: ASSLQTGFSYEQY

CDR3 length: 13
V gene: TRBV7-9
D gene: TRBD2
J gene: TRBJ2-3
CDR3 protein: ASSRATSGADTQY

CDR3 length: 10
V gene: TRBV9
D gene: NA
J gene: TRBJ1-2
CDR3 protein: ASSVGDTGYT

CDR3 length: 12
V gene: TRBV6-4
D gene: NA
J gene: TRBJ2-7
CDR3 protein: ASSEQVGSGEQY

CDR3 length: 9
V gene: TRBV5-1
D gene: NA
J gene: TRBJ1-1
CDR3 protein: ASSSNTEAF

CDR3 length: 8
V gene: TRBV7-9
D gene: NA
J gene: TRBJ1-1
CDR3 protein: ASSLVEAF

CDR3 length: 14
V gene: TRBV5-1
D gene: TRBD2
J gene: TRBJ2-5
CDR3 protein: ASSLAITSGQETQY

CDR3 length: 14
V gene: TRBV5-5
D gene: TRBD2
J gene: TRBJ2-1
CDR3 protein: ASSIRTSVLVNEQF

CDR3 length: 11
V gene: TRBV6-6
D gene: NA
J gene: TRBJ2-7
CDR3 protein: ASSFGSSYEQY

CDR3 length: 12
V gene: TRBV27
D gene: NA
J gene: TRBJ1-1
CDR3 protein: ASSPQNSNTEAF

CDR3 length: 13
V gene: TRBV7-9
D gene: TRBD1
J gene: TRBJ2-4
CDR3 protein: ASSLTTGDKNIQY

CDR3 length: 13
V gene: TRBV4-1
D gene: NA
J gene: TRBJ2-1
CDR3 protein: ASSLRLGAGYEQF

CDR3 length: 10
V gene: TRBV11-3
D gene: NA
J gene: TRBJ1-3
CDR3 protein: ASSSTENTIY

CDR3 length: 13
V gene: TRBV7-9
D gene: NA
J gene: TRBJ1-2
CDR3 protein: ASSLALGGNYGYT

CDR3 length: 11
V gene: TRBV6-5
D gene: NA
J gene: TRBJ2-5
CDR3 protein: ASRRQTQETQY

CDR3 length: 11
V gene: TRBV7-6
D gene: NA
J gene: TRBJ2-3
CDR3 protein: ASSLGLTDTQY

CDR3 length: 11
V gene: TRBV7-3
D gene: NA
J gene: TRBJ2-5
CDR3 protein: ASSLTARGPRD

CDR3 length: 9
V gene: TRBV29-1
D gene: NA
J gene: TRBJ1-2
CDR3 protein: SVGGSPGYT

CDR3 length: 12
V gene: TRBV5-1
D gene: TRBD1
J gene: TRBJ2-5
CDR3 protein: ASGPDRAGETQY

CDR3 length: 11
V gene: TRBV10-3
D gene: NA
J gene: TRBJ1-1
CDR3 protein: AIIANLNTEAF

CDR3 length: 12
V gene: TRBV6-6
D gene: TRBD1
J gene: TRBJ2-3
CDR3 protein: ASSWTGRGDTQY

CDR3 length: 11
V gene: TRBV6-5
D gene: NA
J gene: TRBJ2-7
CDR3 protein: ASTSPARGAEY

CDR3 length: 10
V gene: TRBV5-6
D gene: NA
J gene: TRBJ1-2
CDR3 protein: ASSSQGRGYT

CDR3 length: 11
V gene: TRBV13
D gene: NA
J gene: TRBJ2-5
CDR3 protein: ASTPRGGETQY

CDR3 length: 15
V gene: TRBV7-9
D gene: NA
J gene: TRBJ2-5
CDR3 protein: ASSPFSSVPGGETQY

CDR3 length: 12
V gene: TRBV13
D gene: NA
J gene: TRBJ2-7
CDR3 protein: ASSPRISSYEQY

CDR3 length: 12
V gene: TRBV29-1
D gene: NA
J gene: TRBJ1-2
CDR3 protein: SVEDKRGGNGYT

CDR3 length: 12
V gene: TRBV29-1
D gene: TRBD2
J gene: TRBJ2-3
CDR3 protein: SVGSGGAIDTQY

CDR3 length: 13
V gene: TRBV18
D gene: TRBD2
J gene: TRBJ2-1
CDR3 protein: ASSPSSGRAHEQF

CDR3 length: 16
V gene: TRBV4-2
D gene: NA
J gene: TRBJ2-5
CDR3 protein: ASSQEAGRGGLLETQY

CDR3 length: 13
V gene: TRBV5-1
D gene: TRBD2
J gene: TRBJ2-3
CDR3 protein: ASIQREGAADTQY

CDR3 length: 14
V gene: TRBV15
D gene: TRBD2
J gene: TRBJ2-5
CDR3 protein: ATSPGLAVNQETQY

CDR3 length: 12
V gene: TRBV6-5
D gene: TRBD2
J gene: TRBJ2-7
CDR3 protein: ASSYRTSYYEQY

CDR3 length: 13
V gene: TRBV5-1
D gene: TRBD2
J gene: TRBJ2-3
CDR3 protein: ASSRDRTSADTQY

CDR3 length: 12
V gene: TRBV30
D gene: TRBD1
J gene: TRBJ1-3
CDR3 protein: AWSVQGGLNTIY

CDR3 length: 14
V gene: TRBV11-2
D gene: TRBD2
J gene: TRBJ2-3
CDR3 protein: ASSSAGGSGTDTQY

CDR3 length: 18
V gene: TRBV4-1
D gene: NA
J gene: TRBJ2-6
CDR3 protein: ASSQERGNRVNSGANVLT

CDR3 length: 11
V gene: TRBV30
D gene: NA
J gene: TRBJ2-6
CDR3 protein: ARGYSGANVLT

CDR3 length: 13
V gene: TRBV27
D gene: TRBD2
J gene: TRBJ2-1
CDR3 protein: ASSLTSGIYNEQF

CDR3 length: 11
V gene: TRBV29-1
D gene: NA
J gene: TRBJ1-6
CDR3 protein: SVLLTPNSPLH

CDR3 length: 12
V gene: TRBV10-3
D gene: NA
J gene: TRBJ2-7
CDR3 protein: AISELPKTYEQY

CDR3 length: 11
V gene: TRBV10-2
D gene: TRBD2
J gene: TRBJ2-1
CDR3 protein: ASSLSGGIEQF

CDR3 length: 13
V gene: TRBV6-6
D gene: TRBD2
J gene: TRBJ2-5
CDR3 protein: ASSGGTMGQETQY

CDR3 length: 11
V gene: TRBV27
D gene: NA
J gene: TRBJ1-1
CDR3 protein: ASSVLGGTEAF

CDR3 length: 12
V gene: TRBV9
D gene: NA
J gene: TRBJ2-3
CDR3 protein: ASSRELYTDTQY

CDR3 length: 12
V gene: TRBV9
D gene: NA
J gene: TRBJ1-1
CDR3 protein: ASSDTDMNTEAF

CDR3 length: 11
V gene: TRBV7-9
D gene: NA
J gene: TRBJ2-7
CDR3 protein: ASSPGDSSEQY